The T cell receptor (beta chain) described here comes from a study of blood T cell repertoires in COVID-19. Study information: COVID-19 samples, acute and convalescent, were from the United States, Italy and Spain. The analysed material was cDNA or gDNA that came from T cells, B-cell-depleted T cells, or PBMCs.

This clone was seen just once. Sequencing used immunoSEQ multiplex PCR; TCRdb keeps in-frame clones, though not all of them. There are about 240,000 clones in the sample; about 85% occur only once, and just over 7% lies in the top ten. Source material: peripheral blood. This receptor was obtained from a man in his fifties or sixties who had recovered from COVID-19.

This CDR3 is CASSLSGGGRTEAFF. The CDR3, as DNA: TGTGCCAGCAGTTTATCTGGGGGAGGCCGGACTGAAGCTTTCTTT. The J gene is TRBJ1-1, the V gene TRBV27; D perhaps matches TRBD1 (5 bases). V was pared by 0 bases and J by 5 bases, with 13 bases between. The CDR3 spans 15 residues. Per the germline V gene, CDR1 is MNHEY and CDR2 is SMNVEV (reference sequence).